The entry below gives a single TCR beta chain sequence along with its context. Its target antigen remains unknown. Base quality data are lacking; no much larger clone is found one base away. The entry originates in a study of shared clonotypes between healthy human individuals (dated by TCRdb to about 2020). For the study in its entirety: Three men and a couple of women, aged 18 to 49 years, made up the cohort. For each donor, CD4 naive and CD4 memory were each run on three plates, CD8 naive on two plates, and CD8 memory on one plate. Blood TCR repertoires of roughly five healthy adults were deeply sequenced to estimate repertoire size and the extent of clonotype sharing between individuals. To increase sequencing depth and limit assay-specific biases, TCR repertoire library preparation and sequencing were carried out by different laboratories using diverse techniques. Leukapheresis yielded between about 0.9 and 8.9 billion PBMCs per donor.

General findings and caveats noted by the study authors: Compared with non-shared clonotypes, clonotypes shared by all four sorted-subset donors had higher generation probabilities. Even with the large sequencing depth, rarefaction of the sorted-subset datasets indicated that sequencing was incomplete. Sampling was restricted to blood, and TCR repertoires in tissues likely differ from the TCR repertoires found in blood. Pairwise subsampling led to the expectation that sequencing depth would affect the degree of clonotype sharing among donors. Approximately 5% of naive CD4, approximately 3.7% of naive CD8, approximately 2.2% of memory CD4, and around 0.42% of memory CD8 clonotypes were shared across several donors. Larger estimated clonotype richness was generally found for naive subsets than for memory subsets. The small number of donors limited the genetic and exposure-history diversity represented.

For the CD8 naive samples, CD45RO-negative cells were positively selected for CCR7, yielding a CD45RA+CCR7+ population from which TemRA cells were excluded. Donors were healthy HIV-negative adults with no recently reported acute infections or vaccinations. Every donor was a Caucasian adult living in Nashville, Tennessee, USA. Blood was collected by leukapheresis, and PBMCs were isolated by Ficoll-Histopaque density gradient centrifugation and then cryopreserved in liquid nitrogen vapor phase. Purity and quantity of every magnetically sorted T cell population were checked by analytical flow cytometry. From each sorted fraction, genomic DNA was isolated and quantified by UV absorbance on a Nanodrop 2000c. Inclusive of the bounding cysteine and phenylalanine, the CDR3 is 14 residues long. CDR3 DNA is the only sequence kept; it has 42 bases, read in frame from the first base. Germline trimming: 0 bases from V, 5 bases from J; junction bases outside gene matches: 4. In the germline V gene, CDR1 corresponds to LGHNA and CDR2 to YSLEER.

Using the deep immunoSEQ assay, multiplex PCR amplified TCR CDR3 regions from genomic DNA. Genomic DNA extracted from each cell subset was distributed evenly over all wells of several immunoSEQ 96-well plates, and each plate served as one replicate. For sorted subsets, about 0.2 ug genomic DNA, equal to tens of thousands of T cell genomes, was loaded into each replicate PCR. Purified libraries were measured with a Qubit 3.0 fluorometer, size-checked on a Bioanalyzer 2100, and measured again with the KAPA Library Quantification kit. Every immunoSEQ 96-well plate was sequenced on a separate single-read 150-cycle Illumina NextSeq 550 flow cell. On the study's bioinformatics: Because the immunoSEQ output held only junctional sequences and lacked quality scores, the filtering could not match the filtering applied to full-length reads. To assign V/J genes and CDR3, sequences were annotated against IMGT germline references using PyIR, a Python wrapper for IgBLAST v1.9. Reads with weak V/J assignments (E-value above 1e-6), missing CDR3, stop codons, out-of-frame junctions, or ambiguous translated residues were removed. A V3J clonotype was defined by an identical inferred V gene, J gene, and CDR3 amino acid sequence. Percentage overlap between repertoires was calculated by dividing the number of shared unique clonotypes by the size of the smaller repertoire. Three approaches were used to assess repertoire richness: RTK rarefaction, the Chao1 estimator, and Recon v2.1 estimates of unobserved clonotypes. For all TCRbeta clonotypes obtained by the gDNA method from a few donors, generation probabilities were computed with OLGA. TCRdb limited this immuneACCESS table to in-frame rearrangements with V and J called. A share of clones is missing; checked studies link under half to unresolved V genes, and the rest is unexplained. That table is the source of V, J and clone size, and D and trimming were worked out from the DNA. The sample profile shows about 580,000 clones; roughly 98% of them were found once. The leading ten clones occupy 0.3% of the sample.

The TCR sequence derives from a young man in good health. The source material was naive CD8+ T cells sorted from blood. The intended sense of this specimen's cell subset or site label: CD45RA+CCR7+. The V gene is TRBV4-3 and the J gene is TRBJ2-7; 7 nucleotides in the junction match TRBD1. The sequenced DNA is TGCGCCAGCAGCCAAGAACAGGGGTTGGACGAGCAGTACTTC. Its protein product is CASSQEQGLDEQYF.